This TCR beta chain emerged from a study of patients and donors after allogeneic stem cell transplantation. CDR1 and CDR2 from the germline V gene are SGHAT and FQNNGV. Between the trimmed V and J ends, which lost 4 bases and 1 base, there was a span of 18 bases. The CDR3 spans 17 residues. Using its own MiXCR run on the RT-PCR reads, TCRdb lists one record per CDR3 protein. The sample lists 30,000 to 40,000 distinct CDR3 sequences; roughly a third were seen once. J is TRBJ2-3 and V is TRBV11-2, with D possibly matching TRBD2 (6 bases). What was sequenced was blood, either unsorted or a sorted T cell fraction (not recorded which). The clonotype originates from a human donor who was either an allogeneic HSCT recipient or a stem cell or donor lymphocyte infusion donor (not recorded which). It is not recorded whose cells these are; they may come from a transplant donor. CDR3 nucleotide sequence: TGTGCCAGCAGCTCCTTTCTACCGGGGGTAGGCACAGATACGCAGTATTTT. Its protein is CASSSFLPGVGTDTQYF.